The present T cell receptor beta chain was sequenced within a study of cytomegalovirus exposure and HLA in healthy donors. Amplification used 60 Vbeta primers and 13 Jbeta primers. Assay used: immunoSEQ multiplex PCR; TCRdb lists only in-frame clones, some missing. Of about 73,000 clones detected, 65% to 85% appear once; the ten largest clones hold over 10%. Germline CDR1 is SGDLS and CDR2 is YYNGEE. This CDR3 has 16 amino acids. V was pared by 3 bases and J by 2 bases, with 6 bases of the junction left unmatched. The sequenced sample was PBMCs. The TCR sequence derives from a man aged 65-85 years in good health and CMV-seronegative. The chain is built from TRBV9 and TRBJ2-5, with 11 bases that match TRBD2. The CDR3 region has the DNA TGTGCCAGCAGCGACTTTCTAGCGGGAGGACAAGAGACCCAGTACTTC. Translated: CASSDFLAGGQETQYF.